The entry below gives a single T cell receptor beta chain sequence along with its context. The target antigen is unknown. The V and J ends lost 4 bases and 8 bases, in that order; junction bases with no gene match: 12. The CDR3 has 16 residues. CDR1 SGDLS and CDR2 YYNGEE come from the germline V gene. This sample stems from a study of T-cell reconstitution after alpha-beta-depleted transplantation in children. Whole-study results and caveats: TCRbeta diversity was high at day 60 in some patients (a result of surviving recipient T cells and thymic progenitors). T-cell numbers and diversity one year post-transplant derived largely from freshly generated T cells. Alpha-beta T cells present about two months after transplant were reported to originate from several hundred expanded graft clones.

The library targeted TCRbeta and was prepared with unique molecular identifiers. TCRdb recomputed calls from the PCR reads with MiXCR, one row per CDR3 protein. The table records fewer than 750,000 distinct CDR3 sequences, 23% of them present only once. Sequenced material: PBMCs, mostly from graft donor cells, taken 360 days after TCRalphabeta/CD19-depleted stem cell transplant. This TCR was recovered from a boy in the first two years of life who had a stem cell transplant for acute myeloid leukemia, so the T cells may come from the graft donor. This rearrangement joins TRBV9 to TRBJ2-1; 10 bases agree with TRBD2. In DNA form, the CDR3 reads TGTGCCAGCAGCCAGGACCCGGGACTAGCGTTCGATGAGCAGTTCTTC. It is translated as CASSQDPGLAFDEQFF.